A selection of T cell receptor beta chains follows, all from one sample in a study of neoadjuvant anti-PD-1 for oral cavity cancer. Produced via immunoSEQ multiplex PCR; TCRdb's table is partial and in-frame only. The sample lists approximately 32,000 clones, about 86% seen once, with 3% to 4% in the top ten. The material was PBMCs, obtained before nivolumab (anti-PD-1) treatment. Every receptor here comes from a person aged 35-79 years with oral cavity squamous cell carcinoma. Each CDR3 is given with its conserved first and last residue. A D gene is named only where the DNA matches it firmly. Only some rows state a clone size, as once, few, many or a class for expanded clones.

CDR3aa: CAIRVGDNYGYTF; CDR3nt: TGTGCCATCAGGGTGGGGGACAACTATGGCTACACCTTC; v_gene: TRBV10-3; abundance: NA; j_gene: TRBJ1-2; d_gene: NA
CDR3aa: CASSAKAGELFF; CDR3nt: TGTGCCAGCAGCGCTAAAGCCGGGGAGCTGTTTTTT; v_gene: TRBV7-3; abundance: NA; j_gene: TRBJ2-2; d_gene: NA
CDR3aa: CASSLGQGVGYGYTF; CDR3nt: TGTGCCAGTAGCCTAGGACAGGGGGTTGGCTATGGCTACACCTTC; v_gene: TRBV19; abundance: NA; j_gene: TRBJ1-2; d_gene: TRBD1
CDR3aa: CASSQVRGYQETQYF; CDR3nt: TGTGCCAGCAGCCAGGTTCGGGGGTACCAAGAGACCCAGTACTTC; v_gene: TRBV7-2; abundance: NA; j_gene: TRBJ2-5; d_gene: NA
CDR3aa: CASSPGTALYEQYF; CDR3nt: TGTGCCAGCAGCCCCGGGACAGCCCTCTACGAGCAGTACTTC; v_gene: TRBV9; abundance: NA; j_gene: TRBJ2-7; d_gene: TRBD1
CDR3aa: CSVSGERDTEAFF; CDR3nt: TGCAGCGTTTCGGGGGAACGGGACACTGAAGCTTTCTTT; v_gene: TRBV29-1; abundance: NA; j_gene: TRBJ1-1; d_gene: NA
CDR3aa: CASSQKDSSYGYTF; CDR3nt: TGCGCCAGCAGCCAAAAAGACTCAAGCTATGGCTACACCTTC; v_gene: TRBV4-1; abundance: NA; j_gene: TRBJ1-2; d_gene: NA
CDR3aa: CASSYSTSGGREQFF; CDR3nt: TGTGCCAGCAGTTACTCGACTAGCGGGGGGAGGGAGCAGTTCTTC; v_gene: TRBV6-5; abundance: NA; j_gene: TRBJ2-1; d_gene: TRBD2
CDR3aa: CASSPGTGVNYGYTF; CDR3nt: TGTGCCAGCTCACCAGGGACGGGGGTTAACTATGGCTACACCTTC; v_gene: TRBV18; abundance: NA; j_gene: TRBJ1-2; d_gene: NA
CDR3aa: CASSQGRGRQETQYF; CDR3nt: TGCGCCAGCAGCCAAGGACGGGGCAGGCAAGAGACCCAGTACTTC; v_gene: TRBV4-3; abundance: once; j_gene: TRBJ2-5; d_gene: NA
CDR3aa: CASSARGGGYNEQFF; CDR3nt: TGTGCCAGCAGCGCCCGCGGGGGGGGTTACAATGAGCAGTTCTTC; v_gene: TRBV9; abundance: NA; j_gene: TRBJ2-1; d_gene: TRBD2
CDR3aa: CASSGALSVDTQYF; CDR3nt: TGTGCCAGCAGTGGGGCCCTCTCGGTAGATACGCAGTATTTT; v_gene: TRBV25-1; abundance: NA; j_gene: TRBJ2-3; d_gene: NA
CDR3aa: CSVGTSGAPRETQYF; CDR3nt: TGCAGCGTCGGGACTAGCGGGGCCCCTCGGGAGACCCAGTACTTC; v_gene: TRBV29-1; abundance: NA; j_gene: TRBJ2-5; d_gene: TRBD2
CDR3aa: CASSPWTSTDTQYF; CDR3nt: TGTGCCAGCTCACCTTGGACTAGCACAGATACGCAGTATTTT; v_gene: TRBV18; abundance: NA; j_gene: TRBJ2-3; d_gene: NA
CDR3aa: CASSLTGPGANVLTF; CDR3nt: TGTGCCAGCAGCCTAACAGGTCCAGGGGCCAACGTCCTGACTTTC; v_gene: TRBV7-9; abundance: NA; j_gene: TRBJ2-6; d_gene: NA
CDR3aa: CATSLTGLGGYTF; CDR3nt: TGTGCCACCAGCTTGACAGGGTTGGGCGGCTACACCTTC; v_gene: TRBV15; abundance: few; j_gene: TRBJ1-2; d_gene: TRBD1
CDR3aa: CASSVGQGGEQFF; CDR3nt: TGTGCCAGCAGCGTTGGACAGGGAGGTGAGCAGTTCTTC; v_gene: TRBV9; abundance: NA; j_gene: TRBJ2-1; d_gene: TRBD1
CDR3aa: CASSEFSGGADTQYF; CDR3nt: TGTGCCAGCAGTGAATTCAGCGGGGGGGCAGATACGCAGTATTTT; v_gene: TRBV2; abundance: once; j_gene: TRBJ2-3; d_gene: TRBD2
CDR3aa: CASSPRVSTDTQYF; CDR3nt: TGTGCCAGCAGCCCCAGGGTGAGCACAGATACGCAGTATTTT; v_gene: TRBV7-9; abundance: NA; j_gene: TRBJ2-3; d_gene: NA
CDR3aa: CASSLALPGTGYGQPQHF; CDR3nt: TGTGCCAGCAGCTTAGCTCTCCCCGGGACAGGGTACGGTCAGCCCCAGCATTTT; v_gene: TRBV7-8; abundance: NA; j_gene: TRBJ1-5; d_gene: TRBD1
CDR3aa: CASSQDRGRPPYEQYF; CDR3nt: TGCGCCAGCAGCCAAGATAGGGGACGTCCCCCCTACGAGCAGTACTTC; v_gene: TRBV4-3; abundance: once; j_gene: TRBJ2-7; d_gene: NA
CDR3aa: CASSPDRQSYGYTF; CDR3nt: TGCGCCAGCAGTCCCGACCGGCAGTCCTATGGCTACACCTTC; v_gene: TRBV5-1; abundance: NA; j_gene: TRBJ1-2; d_gene: NA
CDR3aa: CASRETSQGGYTF; CDR3nt: TGTGCCAGCAGGGAGACCTCTCAGGGAGGCTACACCTTC; v_gene: TRBV2; abundance: NA; j_gene: TRBJ1-2; d_gene: NA
CDR3aa: CASRIQAGGNTEAFF; CDR3nt: TGCGCCAGCAGAATCCAAGCAGGGGGAAACACTGAAGCTTTCTTT; v_gene: TRBV10-2; abundance: few; j_gene: TRBJ1-1; d_gene: TRBD1
CDR3aa: CASSTGAGPGNTIYF; CDR3nt: TGTGCCAGTAGTACGGGTGCGGGCCCCGGAAACACCATATATTTT; v_gene: TRBV19; abundance: NA; j_gene: TRBJ1-3; d_gene: NA
CDR3aa: CASTSGGGNTEAFF; CDR3nt: TGCGCCAGCACCTCAGGGGGGGGGAACACTGAAGCTTTCTTT; v_gene: TRBV4-3; abundance: few; j_gene: TRBJ1-1; d_gene: TRBD1
CDR3aa: CASSESGQGHEKLFF; CDR3nt: TGCGCCAGCAGTGAGTCGGGACAGGGTCATGAAAAACTGTTTTTT; v_gene: TRBV10-2; abundance: NA; j_gene: TRBJ1-4; d_gene: TRBD1
CDR3aa: CSVERRGSNYGYTF; CDR3nt: TGCAGCGTTGAAAGGAGGGGCTCCAACTATGGCTACACCTTC; v_gene: TRBV29-1; abundance: NA; j_gene: TRBJ1-2; d_gene: NA
CDR3aa: CASSLDMAGVNGYTF; CDR3nt: TGTGCCAGCAGCTTAGATATGGCTGGAGTAAATGGCTACACCTTC; v_gene: TRBV7-6; abundance: NA; j_gene: TRBJ1-2; d_gene: NA
CDR3aa: CASSSGGGARKLFF; CDR3nt: TGTGCCAGCAGCTCCGGTGGGGGGGCGAGGAAACTGTTTTTT; v_gene: TRBV5-6; abundance: NA; j_gene: TRBJ1-4; d_gene: NA
CDR3aa: CASSLARQGKEKLFF; CDR3nt: TGTGCCAGCAGCTTGGCGAGACAGGGGAAAGAAAAACTGTTTTTT; v_gene: TRBV5-6; abundance: medium-sized; j_gene: TRBJ1-4; d_gene: TRBD1
CDR3aa: CAWRGQGGYTEAFF; CDR3nt: TGTGCCTGGAGGGGACAGGGTGGGTACACTGAAGCTTTCTTT; v_gene: TRBV30; abundance: NA; j_gene: TRBJ1-1; d_gene: TRBD1
CDR3aa: CASTPRVDSPLHF; CDR3nt: TGTGCCAGCACCCCAAGGGTGGATTCACCCCTCCACTTT; v_gene: TRBV6-1; abundance: few; j_gene: TRBJ1-6; d_gene: NA
CDR3aa: CASGMGGPGELFF; CDR3nt: TGTGCCAGCGGGATGGGGGGGCCCGGGGAGCTGTTTTTT; v_gene: TRBV11-3; abundance: NA; j_gene: TRBJ2-2; d_gene: NA
CDR3aa: CASAPGQGYTEAFF; CDR3nt: TGTGCCAGTGCCCCGGGACAGGGGTACACTGAAGCTTTCTTT; v_gene: TRBV19; abundance: NA; j_gene: TRBJ1-1; d_gene: TRBD1
CDR3aa: CASSQDRSSRGYGYTF; CDR3nt: TGCGCCAGCAGCCAAGATAGGAGCTCAAGGGGATATGGCTACACCTTC; v_gene: TRBV4-3; abundance: NA; j_gene: TRBJ1-2; d_gene: NA
CDR3aa: CASSENMGRGYTF; CDR3nt: TGTGCCAGCAGTGAAAACATGGGAAGGGGCTACACCTTC; v_gene: TRBV25-1; abundance: NA; j_gene: TRBJ1-2; d_gene: NA
CDR3aa: CASSSAGTGEETQYF; CDR3nt: TGCGCCAGCAGCTCCGCCGGGACAGGGGAAGAGACCCAGTACTTC; v_gene: TRBV5-1; abundance: NA; j_gene: TRBJ2-5; d_gene: TRBD1
CDR3aa: CSVDGLPRGTDTQYF; CDR3nt: TGCAGCGTTGACGGACTTCCTAGGGGCACAGATACGCAGTATTTT; v_gene: TRBV29-1; abundance: NA; j_gene: TRBJ2-3; d_gene: NA
CDR3aa: CASSATQSYGYTF; CDR3nt: TGTGCCAGCAGCGCCACACAGTCCTATGGCTACACCTTC; v_gene: TRBV7-2; abundance: once; j_gene: TRBJ1-2; d_gene: NA
CDR3aa: CASSTSPGVKLFF; CDR3nt: TGCGCCAGCAGCACAAGCCCAGGCGTAAAACTGTTTTTT; v_gene: TRBV5-1; abundance: NA; j_gene: TRBJ1-4; d_gene: NA
CDR3aa: CSVVVVGGPRGGYTF; CDR3nt: TGCAGCGTTGTGGTTGTCGGGGGCCCTCGGGGTGGCTACACCTTC; v_gene: TRBV29-1; abundance: NA; j_gene: TRBJ1-2; d_gene: NA
CDR3aa: CASSLKNRGRNTEAFF; CDR3nt: TGTGCCAGCAGCCTTAAGAACAGGGGGAGGAACACTGAAGCTTTCTTT; v_gene: TRBV5-4; abundance: NA; j_gene: TRBJ1-1; d_gene: TRBD1
CDR3aa: CASSPWGRDRYGYTF; CDR3nt: TGTGCCAGCAGTCCCTGGGGCAGGGACCGCTATGGCTACACCTTC; v_gene: TRBV28; abundance: NA; j_gene: TRBJ1-2; d_gene: NA
CDR3aa: CASSRGAGNTGELFF; CDR3nt: TGTGCCAGCAGCCGGGGCGCGGGGAACACCGGGGAGCTGTTTTTT; v_gene: TRBV7-3; abundance: NA; j_gene: TRBJ2-2; d_gene: NA
CDR3aa: CASSYPAGGETQYF; CDR3nt: TGTGCCAGCAGTTACCCCGCCGGGGGGGAGACCCAGTACTTC; v_gene: TRBV6-5; abundance: NA; j_gene: TRBJ2-5; d_gene: TRBD2
CDR3aa: CASSLVLRTGSTTGELFF; CDR3nt: TGTGCCAGCAGCTTAGTGCTGAGAACAGGTTCGACCACCGGGGAGCTGTTTTTT; v_gene: TRBV7-6; abundance: NA; j_gene: TRBJ2-2; d_gene: NA
CDR3aa: CASSQDTGGLQETQYF; CDR3nt: TGCGCCAGCAGCCAAGATACGGGAGGCTTACAGGAGACCCAGTACTTC; v_gene: TRBV4-3; abundance: NA; j_gene: TRBJ2-5; d_gene: TRBD2
CDR3aa: CASSLGTTNYGYTF; CDR3nt: TGTGCCAGCAGCTTGGGGACAACTAACTATGGCTACACCTTC; v_gene: TRBV5-5; abundance: NA; j_gene: TRBJ1-2; d_gene: NA
CDR3aa: CASSPRDTRYEQYF; CDR3nt: TGTGCCAGCAGCCCCCGGGACACCCGCTACGAGCAGTACTTC; v_gene: TRBV27; abundance: NA; j_gene: TRBJ2-7; d_gene: NA